These 30 T cell receptor beta chains were sequenced from one sample in a study of cytomegalovirus exposure and HLA in healthy donors. The PCR had 60 Vbeta and 13 Jbeta primers. Here immunoSEQ multiplex PCR was the method, and the copy in TCRdb shows in-frame clones only, minus some. The sample comprises approximately 170,000 clones, roughly 79% of which are singletons, and 1.5% to 1.7% rests with the top ten. The sequenced sample was PBMCs. The source of these receptors is a man aged 35 to 55 in good health and CMV-seronegative.

The chain links TRBV7-8 to TRBJ2-6; D is ambiguous. Germline assignment: CDR1 SGHVS and CDR2 FQNEAQ. V was trimmed by 4 bases and J by 0 bases, leaving 7 bases between them. The CDR3 contains 15 residues. CDR3 DNA sequence: TGTGCCAGCAGCTCCACAGACTCTGGGGCCAACGTCCTGACTTTC. This sequence encodes CASSSTDSGANVLTF.

The genes are TRBV7-6 and TRBJ2-2; no definite D call. Germline lookup yields CDR1 SGHVS and CDR2 FNYEAQ. This CDR3 contains 14 residues. Trimming cost V 5 bases and J 1 base, with 8 bases left between them. The CDR3 region is CASSLTRNTGELFF. The CDR3 coding sequence is TGTGCCAGCAGCCTAACCCGGAACACCGGGGAGCTGTTTTTT.

The CDR3, as DNA: TGTGCCAGTAATACACAGGGTTCTCAGCCCCAGCATTTT. Amino acids: CASNTQGSQPQHF. V gene TRBV19 combines with J gene TRBJ1-5; a weak D match, TRBD1 (6 bases). Germline CDR1 is LNHDA and CDR2 is SQIVND (reference sequence). V shed 7 bases and J shed 6 bases, with 13 bases lying between them. The CDR3 runs 13 residues.

V gene TRBV7-9 combines with J gene TRBJ2-3, with a possible D match to TRBD1 (6 bases). The CDR3 has 14 residues. From germline, CDR1 is SEHNR and CDR2 FQNEAQ (reference sequence). Deletions cut 5 bases from V and 2 bases from J, with 11 bases between. The CDR3 nucleotides are TGTGCCAGCAGCACCTGGACAGCCACAGATACGCAGTATTTT. Residues: CASSTWTATDTQYF.

The chain joins TRBV10-2 to TRBJ2-3, with 9 bases fitting TRBD2. The CDR3 sequence is 15 residues long. With V trimmed by 2 bases and J by 3 bases, 3 bases remained unmatched. Germline V CDR1 and CDR2: WSHSY, SAAADI. The CDR3 loop reads CASSETSGLTDTQYF. The CDR3 DNA reads TGCGCCAGCAGTGAGACTAGCGGGCTGACAGATACGCAGTATTTT.

This sequence joins TRBV11-3 and TRBJ2-1; no definite D call. V lost 5 bases, J lost 1 base, and 6 bases lay in between. Germline assignment: CDR1 SGHNT and CDR2 YENEEA. The CDR3 covers 13 residues. CDR3 residues: CASSPNSYNEQFF. CDR3 nucleotide sequence: TGTGCCAGCAGCCCTAATTCCTACAATGAGCAGTTCTTC.

The chain has TRBV6-4 and TRBJ2-6, with 7 bases fitting TRBD1. Germline values: CDR1 MRHNA, CDR2 SNTAGT. Germline trimming cut 4 bases from V and 2 bases from J; bases unmatched to any gene: 5. CDR3 length: 16 residues. CDR3 amino acids: CASSVFQGAGANVLTF. In DNA form, the CDR3 reads TGTGCCAGCAGTGTATTCCAGGGGGCTGGGGCCAACGTCCTGACTTTC.

The chain uses TRBV15 and TRBJ1-5; D perhaps matches TRBD1 (6 bases). This CDR3 is 16 amino acids long. CDR1 and CDR2 from the germline V gene are LNHNV and YYDKDF (reference sequence). V was shortened by 2 bases and J by 6 bases, with 17 bases between the two germline ends. The CDR3 region is CATSRPPSRGAQPQHF. The DNA of the CDR3 is TGTGCCACCAGCAGACCCCCTTCCAGGGGAGCTCAGCCCCAGCATTTT.

V and J are TRBV11-2 and TRBJ1-1; D is possibly TRBD1 (6 bases). Germline V gene lookup returns CDR1 SGHAT and CDR2 FQNNGV. V was clipped by 4 bases and J by 4 bases, with 16 bases between them. CDR3 size: 15 residues. The CDR3 DNA sequence: TGTGCCAGCAGCTATGGGGGCTTGGGGAGCACTGAAGCTTTCTTT. Protein: CASSYGGLGSTEAFF.

The rearrangement uses TRBV25-1 and TRBJ1-2; D is undetermined. The V gene lost 1 base and the J gene lost 1 base, with 7 bases spanning the gap. This CDR3 has 14 residues. The germline CDR1 and CDR2 sequences are MGHDK and SYGVNS. In DNA, the CDR3 is TGTGCCAGCAGTGAATTCGAGGGTAACTATGGCTACACCTTC. This codes for CASSEFEGNYGYTF.

The J gene is TRBJ2-7, the V gene TRBV9; 12 positions agree with TRBD2. This CDR3 has 14 residues. After removal of 3 bases from V and 7 bases from J, the junction contained 5 bases not matched to a gene. From germline, CDR1 is SGDLS and CDR2 YYNGEE. The CDR3 DNA follows: TGTGCCAGCAGCGCCGGGACTAGCGGGTATGAGCAGTACTTC. Protein sequence: CASSAGTSGYEQYF. Combining the CDR3 with reference TRBV9 and TRBJ2-7 gives the whole variable domain DSGVTQTPKHLITATGQRVTLRCSPRSGDLSVYWYQQSLDQGLQFLIQYYNGEERAKGNILERFSAQQFPDLHSELNLSSLELGDSALYFCASSAGTSGYEQYFGPGTRLTVT.

V is TRBV5-1 and J is TRBJ2-7, with D tentatively TRBD1 (6 bases). V lost 2 bases and J 4 bases, leaving 13 bases between the germline ends. This CDR3 is built from 14 residues. Germline V lookup: CDR1 SGHRS, CDR2 YFSETQ. CDR3 sequence (DNA): TGCGCCAGCAGCTTCCAGGGGAGTGATTACGAGCAGTACTTC. It yields the protein CASSFQGSDYEQYF. The full variable domain, with the rest looked up from reference TRBV5-1 and TRBJ2-7, is KAGVTQTPRYLIKTRGQQVTLSCSPISGHRSVSWYQQTPGQGLQFLFEYFSETQRNKGNFPGRFSGRQFSNSRSEMNVSTLELGDSALYLCASSFQGSDYEQYFGPGTRLTVT.

The count of this clone is one. The V gene is TRBV6-1, the J gene TRBJ2-7; 7 nucleotides match TRBD2. Germline loops: CDR1 MNHNS, CDR2 SASEGT. The V and J ends lost 6 bases and 6 bases, in that order; junction bases with no gene match: 11. The CDR3 runs to 14 residues. As DNA, the CDR3 is TGTGCCAGCAGGAGGGAGGGACTTCTCCTCGAGCAGTACTTC. Translated, it gives CASRREGLLLEQYF.

This chain joins TRBV19 and TRBJ2-1; 13 bases match TRBD2. In germline, CDR1 is LNHDA, CDR2 SQIVND (reference sequence). With V trimmed by 9 bases and J by 6 bases, 11 bases remained unmatched. The CDR3 totals 16 residues. The CDR3 nucleotides are TGTGCCAGCCATTACTCGGGACTAGCGGGAATCAATGAGCAGTTCTTC. It encodes CASHYSGLAGINEQFF.

The gene calls are TRBV5-4 and TRBJ2-7; TRBD2 matches at 8 bases. The CDR3 has 16 residues. Trimming removed 4 bases from V and 3 bases from J; junction bases left unmatched: 12. CDR1 and CDR2 (germline): SGHNT, YYREEE (reference sequence). This chain's CDR3 is CASSRVSAGGFYEQYF. In nucleotides, the CDR3 is TGTGCCAGCAGCCGTGTTTCGGCGGGAGGCTTCTACGAGCAGTACTTC.

CDR3 nucleotides: TGTGCCAGCAACCTCGGGGTCGGAGGCAATCAGCCCCAGCATTTT. This encodes CASNLGVGGNQPQHF. V and J are TRBV2 and TRBJ1-5, with no clear D. Germline V gives CDR1 SNHLY, CDR2 FYNNEI. Trimming removed 7 bases from V and 2 bases from J, with 15 bases in between. The CDR3 contains 15 residues.

Comments on this clone: No conserved phenylalanine or tryptophan ends this CDR3, so it is likely a read error. The CDR3 DNA follows: TGTGCCAGCAGTTTATATCGGGGGAAGGGTGGCTACACCTCC. This encodes CASSLYRGKGGYTS. The V call is TRBV28, the J call TRBJ1-2, with D possibly TRBD1 on 5 matching bases. This CDR3 comprises 14 residues. V was clipped by 1 base and J by 7 bases, with 13 bases between them. CDR1 MDHEN and CDR2 SYDVKM come from the germline V gene.

This chain connects TRBV7-2 to TRBJ1-2; tentatively, D is TRBD1 (6 bases). This CDR3 contains 18 residues. Germline V gene data show CDR1 as SGHTA and CDR2 as FQGNSA. Trimming pared 0 bases from V and 5 bases from J, leaving 22 bases between. The CDR3 DNA reads TGTGCCAGCAGCTTAGCCCTCGTCTACAGGGTTTTGGGGTATGGCTACACCTTC. Residues: CASSLALVYRVLGYGYTF. The full variable domain, rest sourced from reference TRBV7-2 and TRBJ1-2, is GAGVSQSPSNKVTEKGKDVELRCDPISGHTALYWYRQSLGQGLEFLIYFQGNSAPDKSGLPSDRFSAERTGGSVSTLTIQRTQQEDSAVYLCASSLALVYRVLGYGYTFGSGTRLTVV.

This clone appeared once. This chain connects TRBV19 to TRBJ2-1; 8 bases fit TRBD2. The CDR3 runs to 16 residues. CDR1 is LNHDA, CDR2 SQIVND, per germline (reference sequence). V trimming: 5 bases; J trimming: 7 bases; junction bases outside the gene matches: 13. The chain's CDR3 is CASSPSPGGPSNEQFF. In nucleotides, the CDR3 is TGTGCCAGTAGTCCCAGTCCGGGAGGGCCCTCGAATGAGCAGTTCTTC.

The chain employs TRBV2 and TRBJ2-5; 10 nucleotides line up with TRBD2. After removal of 6 bases from V and 1 base from J, the junction contained 5 bases not matched to a gene. Germline CDR1 is SNHLY and CDR2 is FYNNEI. The CDR3 length is 15 residues. The CDR3 DNA reads as TGTGCCAGCAGGCTGAGCGGGAGGGTCCAAGAGACCCAGTACTTC. Its translation: CASRLSGRVQETQYF.

J is TRBJ1-4 and V is TRBV28; no definite D call. From germline, CDR1 is MDHEN and CDR2 SYDVKM. The CDR3 loop spans 13 amino acids. V lost 8 bases and J 5 bases, leaving 12 bases between the germline ends. The CDR3 DNA follows: TGTGCCAGCTACCAAGGAGGGAATGAAAAACTGTTTTTT. Translation: CASYQGGNEKLFF. The whole variable domain, remainder taken from reference TRBV28 and TRBJ1-4, is DVKVTQSSRYLVKRTGEKVFLECVQDMDHENMFWYRQDPGLGLRLIYFSYDVKMKEKGDIPEGYSVSREKKERFSLILESASTNQTSMYLCASYQGGNEKLFFGSGTQLSVL.

The chain combines TRBV7-6 with TRBJ1-5; unclear D gene. Trimming stripped 2 bases from V and 7 bases from J, with 9 bases between. The germline CDR1 and CDR2 sequences are SGHVS and FNYEAQ. The length of the CDR3 is 13 residues. The CDR3 region is CASSLRARQPQHF. The CDR3 nucleotides read TGTGCCAGCAGCTTACGTGCCCGGCAGCCCCAGCATTTT.

The V and J genes are TRBV5-1 and TRBJ2-3; no clear D gene. V lost 0 bases to trimming and J lost 1 base, with 6 bases between them. CDR1 and CDR2 from the germline V gene are SGHRS and YFSETQ. This CDR3 comprises 14 residues. The CDR3 sequence is CASSLDPGTDTQYF. The DNA for the CDR3 is TGCGCCAGCAGCTTGGATCCGGGCACAGATACGCAGTATTTT. Full variable domain (missing parts from reference TRBV5-1 and TRBJ2-3): KAGVTQTPRYLIKTRGQQVTLSCSPISGHRSVSWYQQTPGQGLQFLFEYFSETQRNKGNFPGRFSGRQFSNSRSEMNVSTLELGDSALYLCASSLDPGTDTQYFGPGTRLTVL.

The chain is built from TRBV27 and TRBJ1-4, with D possibly matching TRBD1 (5 bases). In germline, CDR1 is MNHEY, CDR2 SMNVEV (reference sequence). The CDR3 is 14 residues long. Trimming stripped 8 bases from V and 7 bases from J, with 17 bases between. The CDR3 nucleotides read TGTGCCAGCGGCCCCGGGACTCTGATTGAAAAACTGTTTTTT. Translated, it gives CASGPGTLIEKLFF.

The CDR3 loop is CSVAGAELWYGYTF. The DNA for the CDR3 is TGCAGCGTAGCTGGGGCTGAACTTTGGTATGGCTACACCTTC. V is TRBV29-1 and J is TRBJ1-2, with D possibly being TRBD1 (5 bases). This CDR3 has 14 amino acids. Trimming took off 6 bases at V and 5 bases at J, with 19 bases between the two ends. Germline-derived CDR1 and CDR2 are SQVTM and ANQGSEA.

This clone was seen more than once but under ten times. This sequence joins TRBV19 and TRBJ2-7, with 7 bases identical to TRBD1. The V and J ends lost 5 bases and 0 bases, in that order; junction bases with no gene match: 4. The CDR3 length is 14 residues. In germline, CDR1 is LNHDA, CDR2 SQIVND (reference sequence). CDR3 amino acids: CASSFDRDSYEQYF. In DNA, the CDR3 is TGTGCCAGTAGTTTCGACAGGGACTCCTACGAGCAGTACTTC.

This clone was observed once. The V gene is TRBV9, the J gene TRBJ2-1; D is possibly TRBD2 (6 bases). CDR1 and CDR2 from the germline V gene are SGDLS and YYNGEE. Between the trimmed V and J ends, which lost 0 bases and 10 bases, there was a span of 11 bases. The CDR3 has 13 residues. The CDR3 region has the DNA TGTGCCAGCAGCGTAGTAGCGGCAGGGGAGCAGTTCTTC. Translated, it gives CASSVVAAGEQFF.

This clone was found a few times. V is TRBV7-2 and J is TRBJ2-2; 7 positions match TRBD2. Trimming at V came to 5 bases and at J to 0 bases, leaving 3 bases not matched to a gene. The germline V gene encodes CDR1 SGHTA and CDR2 FQGNSA. The CDR3 extends over 15 amino acids. The DNA of the CDR3 is TGTGCCAGCAGCCCGGGGGGAGCGAACACCGGGGAGCTGTTTTTT. Translation gives CASSPGGANTGELFF.

The chain uses TRBV30 and TRBJ1-5; D call uncertain. CDR1 GTSNPN and CDR2 SVGIG come from the germline V gene (reference sequence). Trimming stripped 2 bases from V and 0 bases from J, with 11 bases between. This CDR3 contains 15 residues. The CDR3 protein is CAWSRGEYSNQPQHF. The DNA for the CDR3 is TGTGCCTGGAGTCGTGGGGAGTATAGCAATCAGCCCCAGCATTTT.

As for this clone: The junction departs from germline at one end; a sequencing error may be responsible. The gene calls are TRBV7-9 and TRBJ1-1; a weak D match, TRBD1 (5 bases). Germline CDR1 is SEHNR and CDR2 is FQNEAQ (reference sequence). The length of the CDR3 is 15 residues. The CDR3 is CSSSDKTAMNTEAFF. CDR3 coding DNA: TGTTCCAGCAGCGATAAGACAGCGATGAACACTGAAGCTTTCTTT.